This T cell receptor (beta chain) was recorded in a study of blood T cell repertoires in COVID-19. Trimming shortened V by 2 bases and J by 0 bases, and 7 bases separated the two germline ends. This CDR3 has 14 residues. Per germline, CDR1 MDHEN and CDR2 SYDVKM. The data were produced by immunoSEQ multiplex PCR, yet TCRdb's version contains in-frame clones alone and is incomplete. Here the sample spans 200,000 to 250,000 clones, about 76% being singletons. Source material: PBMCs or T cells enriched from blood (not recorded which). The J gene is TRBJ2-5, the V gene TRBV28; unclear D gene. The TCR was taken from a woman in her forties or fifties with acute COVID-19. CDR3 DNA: TGTGCCAGCAGTTTACCCAGCGACCAAGAGACCCAGTACTTC. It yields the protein CASSLPSDQETQYF.